This TCR beta chain was profiled in a study of cytomegalovirus exposure and HLA in healthy donors. Primers for the PCR totalled 60 Vbeta and 13 Jbeta. The repertoire was sequenced with immunoSEQ multiplex PCR; TCRdb's copy has only in-frame clones and lacks some. The repertoire holds about 150,000 clones, with roughly 80% as singletons. CDR3 length equals 15 residues. The J segment lost 9 bases and the V segment lost 0 bases, leaving 6 bases of the junction unmatched. Germline CDR1 is LGHNA and CDR2 is YNFKEQ. This receptor was identified in a male donor in good health and CMV-seronegative. V and J are TRBV4-2 and TRBJ2-1; 9 bases line up with TRBD1. Sequences were obtained from PBMCs. The CDR3 protein is CASSQDAGQGAEQFF. The CDR3 DNA reads TGTGCCAGCAGCCAAGATGCGGGACAGGGTGCTGAGCAGTTCTTC.